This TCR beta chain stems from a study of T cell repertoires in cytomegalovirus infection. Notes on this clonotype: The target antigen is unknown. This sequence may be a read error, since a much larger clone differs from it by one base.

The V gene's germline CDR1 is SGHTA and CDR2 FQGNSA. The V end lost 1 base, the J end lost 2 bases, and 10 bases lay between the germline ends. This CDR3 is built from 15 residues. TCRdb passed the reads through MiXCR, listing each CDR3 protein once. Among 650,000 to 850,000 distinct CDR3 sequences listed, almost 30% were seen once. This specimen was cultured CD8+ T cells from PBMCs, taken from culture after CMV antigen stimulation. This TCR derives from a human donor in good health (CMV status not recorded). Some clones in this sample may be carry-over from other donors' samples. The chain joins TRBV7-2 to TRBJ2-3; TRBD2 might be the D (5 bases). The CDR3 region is CASSLDQRYTDTQYF. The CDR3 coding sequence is TGTGCCAGCAGCTTAGATCAGCGGTACACAGATACGCAGTATTTT.